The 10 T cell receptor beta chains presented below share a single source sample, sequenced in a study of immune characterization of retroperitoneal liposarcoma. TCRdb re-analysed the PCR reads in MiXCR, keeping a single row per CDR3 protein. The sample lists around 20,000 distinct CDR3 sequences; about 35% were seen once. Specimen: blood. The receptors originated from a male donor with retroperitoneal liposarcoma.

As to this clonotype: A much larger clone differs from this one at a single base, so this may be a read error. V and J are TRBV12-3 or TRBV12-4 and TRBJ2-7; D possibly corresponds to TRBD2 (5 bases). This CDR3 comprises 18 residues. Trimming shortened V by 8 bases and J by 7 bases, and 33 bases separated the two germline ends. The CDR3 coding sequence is TGTGCCAGCCCCTTCCGGACCCGAGGGATTAGCTCCTACAATGAGCAGTACTTC. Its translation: CASPFRTRGISSYNEQYF.

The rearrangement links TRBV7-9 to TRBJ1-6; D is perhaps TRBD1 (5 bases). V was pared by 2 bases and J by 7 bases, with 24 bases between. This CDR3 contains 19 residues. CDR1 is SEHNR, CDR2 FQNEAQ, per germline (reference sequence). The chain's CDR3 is CASSLKQGVVATTNSPLHF. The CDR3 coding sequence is TGTGCCAGCAGCTTAAAGCAGGGAGTTGTTGCAACAACAAATTCACCCCTCCACTTT.

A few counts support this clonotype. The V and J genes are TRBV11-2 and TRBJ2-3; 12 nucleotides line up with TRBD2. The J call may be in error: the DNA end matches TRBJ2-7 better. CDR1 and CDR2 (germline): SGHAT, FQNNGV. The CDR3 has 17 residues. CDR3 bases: TGTGCCAGCAGCTTAGTCCTTCTAGCGGGAGGGGGGAATGAGCAGTACTTC. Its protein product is CASSLVLLAGGGNEQYF.

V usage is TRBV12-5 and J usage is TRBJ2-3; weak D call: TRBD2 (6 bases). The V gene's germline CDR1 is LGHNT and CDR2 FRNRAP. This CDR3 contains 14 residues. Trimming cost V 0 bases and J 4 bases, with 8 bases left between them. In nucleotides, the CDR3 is TGTGCTAGTGGTTTGGTCTCTAGCGCAGATACGCAGTATTTT. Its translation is CASGLVSSADTQYF.

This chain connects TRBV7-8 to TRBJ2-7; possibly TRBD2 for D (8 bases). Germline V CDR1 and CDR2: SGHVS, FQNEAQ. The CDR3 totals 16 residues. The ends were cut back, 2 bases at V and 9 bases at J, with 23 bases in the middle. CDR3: CASSLSRGSGSPAQYV. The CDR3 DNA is TGTGCCAGCAGCTTAAGCAGGGGGAGCGGGAGCCCCGCGCAGTACGTC.

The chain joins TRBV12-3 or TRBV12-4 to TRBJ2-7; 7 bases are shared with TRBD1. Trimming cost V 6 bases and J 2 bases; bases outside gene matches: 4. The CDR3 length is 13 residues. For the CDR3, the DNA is TGTGCCAGCAGCTGGGGACAGACCTACGAGCAGTACTTC. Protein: CASSWGQTYEQYF.

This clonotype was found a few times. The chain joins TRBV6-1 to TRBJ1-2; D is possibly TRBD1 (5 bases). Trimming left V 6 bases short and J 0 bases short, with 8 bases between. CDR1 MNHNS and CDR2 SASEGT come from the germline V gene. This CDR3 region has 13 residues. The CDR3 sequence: CASSPTANYGYTF. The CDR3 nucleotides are TGTGCCAGCAGCCCGACAGCTAACTATGGCTACACCTTC.

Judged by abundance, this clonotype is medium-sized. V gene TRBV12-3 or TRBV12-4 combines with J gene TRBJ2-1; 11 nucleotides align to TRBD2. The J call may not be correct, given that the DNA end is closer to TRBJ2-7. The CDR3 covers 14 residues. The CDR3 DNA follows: TGTGCCAGCAGTCACCTAGCGGGGGGATATGAGCAGTACTTC. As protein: CASSHLAGGYEQYF.

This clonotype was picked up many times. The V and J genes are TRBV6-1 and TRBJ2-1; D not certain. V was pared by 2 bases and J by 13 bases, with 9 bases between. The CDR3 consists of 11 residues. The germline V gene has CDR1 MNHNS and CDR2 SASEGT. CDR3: CASSEQETQFF. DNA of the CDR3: TGTGCCAGCAGTGAACAAGAGACCCAGTTCTTC.

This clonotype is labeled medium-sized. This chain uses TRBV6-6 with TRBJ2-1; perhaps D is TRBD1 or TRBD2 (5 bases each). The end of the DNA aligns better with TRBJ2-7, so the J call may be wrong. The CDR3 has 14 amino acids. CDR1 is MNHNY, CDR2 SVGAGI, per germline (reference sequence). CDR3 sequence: CASSYSEGSAEQYF. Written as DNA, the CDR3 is TGTGCCAGCAGTTACTCCGAGGGGTCTGCGGAGCAGTACTTC.